These 11 T cell receptor beta chains were all obtained from the same sample, sequenced in a study of blood T cell repertoires in COVID-19. The table came from immunoSEQ multiplex PCR; TCRdb's copy has only in-frame clones and leaves some out. The sample lists under 200,000 clones, around 86% occurring once. Material for sequencing was peripheral blood. All receptors come from a man younger than 30 with acute or convalescent COVID-19.

This clone was observed a few times. The chain carries TRBV7-8 and TRBJ2-2; 12 nucleotides line up with TRBD2. This CDR3 is built from 14 residues. V dropped 5 bases and J dropped 5; count of bases not matched to a gene: 0. CDR1 SGHVS and CDR2 FQNEAQ come from the germline V gene. CDR3 loop: CASSGLAGTGELFF. CDR3 nucleotides: TGTGCCAGCAGCGGACTAGCGGGAACCGGGGAGCTGTTTTTT.

CDR3 region: CASSQVGGGEETQYF. In DNA, the CDR3 is TGTGCCAGCAGCCAAGTCGGCGGGGGCGAAGAGACCCAGTACTTC. The chain couples TRBV3-1 (or the pseudogene TRBV3-2) to TRBJ2-5; TRBD2 is a possible D gene (7 bases). The CDR3 consists of 15 residues. V gave up 1 base and J gave up 3 bases, with 12 bases separating them. Germline assignment: CDR1 LGHDT and CDR2 YNNKEL (reference sequence).

The genes are TRBV4-1 and TRBJ1-2, with TRBD1 matching over 8 bases. The CDR3 covers 15 residues. The V and J ends lost 4 bases and 6 bases, in that order; junction bases with no gene match: 10. The germline V gene has CDR1 MGHRA and CDR2 YSYEKL. CDR3 nucleotides: TGCGCCAGCAGCCCCACCGACAGGGGACACGATGGCTACACCTTC. Translation gives CASSPTDRGHDGYTF.

The table lists this clone with a count of one. J is TRBJ2-7 and V is TRBV30, with 8 bases aligning to TRBD2. This CDR3 spans 15 amino acids. Germline V lookup: CDR1 GTSNPN, CDR2 SVGIG (reference sequence). The V gene end was trimmed by 3 bases and the J gene end by 4 bases; junction bases not matched to a gene: 11. The CDR3 nucleotides are TGTGCCTGGAGGGAACCCGGGACTAGTAAGTACGAGCAGTACTTC. Translated, it gives CAWREPGTSKYEQYF. The full variable domain, its missing parts supplied by reference TRBV30 and TRBJ2-7, is SQTIHQWPATLVQPVGSPLSLECTVEGTSNPNLYWYRQAAGRGLQLLFYSVGIGQISSEVPQNLSASRPQDRQFILSSKKLLLSDSGFYLCAWREPGTSKYEQYFGPGTRLTVT.

This chain links TRBV7-8 with TRBJ2-1, with 7 nucleotides matching TRBD1. CDR1 and CDR2 from the germline V gene are SGHVS and FQNEAQ. The CDR3 is made up of 17 amino acids. Trimming removed 5 bases from V and 9 bases from J; junction bases left unmatched: 19. The CDR3: CASSTQGSPRISREQFF. The DNA for the CDR3 is TGTGCCAGCAGCACACAGGGGAGTCCCCGGATCTCCCGTGAGCAGTTCTTC.

This sequence joins TRBV7-2 and TRBJ2-7; D gene unclear. Germline lookup yields CDR1 SGHTA and CDR2 FQGNSA. The CDR3 covers 14 residues. Trimming removed 5 bases from V and 0 bases from J, with 11 bases in between. In nucleotides, the CDR3 is TGTGCCAGCAGCGTAGGGCACAGCTCCTACGAGCAGTACTTC. It translates to CASSVGHSSYEQYF.

The chain couples TRBV27 to TRBJ1-2; perhaps TRBD1 as D (6 bases). Germline V gene lookup returns CDR1 MNHEY and CDR2 SMNVEV (reference sequence). Trimming took off 5 bases at V and 4 bases at J, with 17 bases between the two ends. The CDR3 is 15 amino acids. CDR3 protein: CASSPREGGFYGYTF. DNA for the CDR3: TGTGCCAGCAGTCCGCGGGAGGGGGGGTTCTATGGCTACACCTTC.

On this clone itself: Other nucleotide sequences in the sample specify the same CDR3. The DNA of the CDR3 is TGTGCCAGCTCACCGAGCGCAACTAATGAAAAACTGTTTTTT. It codes for CASSPSATNEKLFF. V usage is TRBV18 and J usage is TRBJ1-4; the D is unclear. This CDR3 region has 14 residues. Germline V gene lookup returns CDR1 KGHSH and CDR2 LQKENI. V was cut by 3 bases and J by 0 bases, with 5 bases left in between.

V gene TRBV2 combines with J gene TRBJ2-3, with D possibly matching TRBD2 (7 bases). CDR3 length: 15 amino acids. Germline values: CDR1 SNHLY, CDR2 FYNNEI. Trimming took 5 bases from V and 5 from J, leaving 17 bases between them. CDR3: CASSPFEGGRDTQYF. CDR3 sequence (DNA): TGTGCCAGCAGTCCCTTTGAGGGGGGGAGAGATACGCAGTATTTT.

The chain uses TRBV19 and TRBJ1-6; 7 nucleotides line up with TRBD1. V shed 5 bases, J shed 1 base, and the junction held 8 bases outside the gene matches. CDR3 size: 17 residues. Per the germline V gene, CDR1 is LNHDA and CDR2 is SQIVND (reference sequence). The CDR3 DNA is TGTGCCAGTAGTCCCCGGGAGGGGGCTTCCTATAATTCACCCCTCCACTTT. Its protein is CASSPREGASYNSPLHF. The variable domain in full, completed from reference TRBV19 and TRBJ1-6, reads DGGITQSPKYLFRKEGQNVTLSCEQNLNHDAMYWYRQDPGQGLRLIYYSQIVNDFQKGDIAEGYSVSREKKESFPLTVTSAQKNPTAFYLCASSPREGASYNSPLHFGNGTRLTVT.

The chain recombines TRBV6-5 with TRBJ1-1; possible D gene TRBD1, 6 bases. V shed 6 bases and J shed 0 bases, with 14 bases lying between them. The germline V gene has CDR1 MNHEY and CDR2 SVGAGI. The CDR3 loop spans 15 amino acids. The CDR3, as DNA: TGTGCCAGCAGCCCCCTCGGACAGATGAACACTGAAGCTTTCTTT. Its protein is CASSPLGQMNTEAFF.